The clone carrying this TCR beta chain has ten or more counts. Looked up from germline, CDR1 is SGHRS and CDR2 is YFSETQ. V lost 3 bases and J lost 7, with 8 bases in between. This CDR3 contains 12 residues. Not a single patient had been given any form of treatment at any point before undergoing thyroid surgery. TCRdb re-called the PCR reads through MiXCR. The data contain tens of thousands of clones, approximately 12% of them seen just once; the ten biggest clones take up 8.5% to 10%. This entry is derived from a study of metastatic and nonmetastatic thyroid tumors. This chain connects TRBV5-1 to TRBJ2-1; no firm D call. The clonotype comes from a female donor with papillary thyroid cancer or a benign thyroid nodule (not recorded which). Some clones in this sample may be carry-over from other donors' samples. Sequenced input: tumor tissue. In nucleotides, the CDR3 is TGCGCCAGCAGCTCGCTAGGGAATGAGCAGTTCTTC. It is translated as CASSSLGNEQFF. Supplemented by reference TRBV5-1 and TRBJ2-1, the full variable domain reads KAGVTQTPRYLIKTRGQQVTLSCSPISGHRSVSWYQQTPGQGLQFLFEYFSETQRNKGNFPGRFSGRQFSNSRSEMNVSTLELGDSALYLCASSSLGNEQFFGPGTRLTVL.